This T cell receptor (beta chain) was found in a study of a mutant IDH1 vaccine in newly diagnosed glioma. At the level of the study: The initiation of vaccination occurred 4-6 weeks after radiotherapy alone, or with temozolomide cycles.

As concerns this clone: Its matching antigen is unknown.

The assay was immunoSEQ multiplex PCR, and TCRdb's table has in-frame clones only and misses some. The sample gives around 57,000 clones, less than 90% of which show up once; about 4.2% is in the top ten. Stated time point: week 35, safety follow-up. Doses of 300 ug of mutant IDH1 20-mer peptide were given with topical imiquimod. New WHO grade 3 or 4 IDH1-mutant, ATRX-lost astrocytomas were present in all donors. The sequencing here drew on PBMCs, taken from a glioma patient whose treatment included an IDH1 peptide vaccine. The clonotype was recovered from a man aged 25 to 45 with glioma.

The CDR3 DNA reads as TGTGCCAGCAGCTCGAACTCCGGCCACAACTATGGCTACACCTTC. Its protein is CASSSNSGHNYGYTF. The chain uses TRBV11-2 and TRBJ1-2, with D unclear. Germline values: CDR1 SGHAT, CDR2 FQNNGV. V was pared by 4 bases and J by 2 bases, with 14 bases between. The CDR3 runs 15 residues.